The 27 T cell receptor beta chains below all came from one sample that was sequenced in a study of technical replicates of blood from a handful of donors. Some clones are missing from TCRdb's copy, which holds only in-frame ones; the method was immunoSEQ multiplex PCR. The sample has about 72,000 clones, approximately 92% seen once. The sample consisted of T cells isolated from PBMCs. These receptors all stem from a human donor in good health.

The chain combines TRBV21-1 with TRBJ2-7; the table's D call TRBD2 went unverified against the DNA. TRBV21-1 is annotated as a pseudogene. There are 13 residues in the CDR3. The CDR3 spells CASRLESGYEQYF. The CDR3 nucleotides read TGTGCCAGCAGGCTAGAGTCGGGTTACGAGCAGTACTTC.

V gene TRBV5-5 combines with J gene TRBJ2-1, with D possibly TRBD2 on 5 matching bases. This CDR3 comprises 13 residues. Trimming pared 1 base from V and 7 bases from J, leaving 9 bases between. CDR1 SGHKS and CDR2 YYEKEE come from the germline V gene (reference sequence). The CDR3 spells CASSLYVANEQFF. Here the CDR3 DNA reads TGTGCCAGCAGCTTGTACGTAGCGAATGAGCAGTTCTTC.

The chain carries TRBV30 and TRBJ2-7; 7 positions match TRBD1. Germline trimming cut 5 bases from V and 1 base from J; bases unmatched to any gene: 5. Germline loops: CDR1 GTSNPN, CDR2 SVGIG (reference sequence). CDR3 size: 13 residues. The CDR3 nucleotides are TGTGCCTGGGGAGAGGGGGCATCCTACGAGCAGTACTTC. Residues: CAWGEGASYEQYF.

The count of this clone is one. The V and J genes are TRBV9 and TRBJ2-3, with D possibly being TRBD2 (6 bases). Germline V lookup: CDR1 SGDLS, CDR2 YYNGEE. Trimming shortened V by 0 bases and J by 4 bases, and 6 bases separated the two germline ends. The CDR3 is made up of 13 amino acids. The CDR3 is CASSVGGADTQYF. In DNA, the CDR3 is TGTGCCAGCAGCGTAGGGGGGGCAGATACGCAGTATTTT. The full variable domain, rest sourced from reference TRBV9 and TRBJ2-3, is DSGVTQTPKHLITATGQRVTLRCSPRSGDLSVYWYQQSLDQGLQFLIQYYNGEERAKGNILERFSAQQFPDLHSELNLSSLELGDSALYFCASSVGGADTQYFGPGTRLTVL.

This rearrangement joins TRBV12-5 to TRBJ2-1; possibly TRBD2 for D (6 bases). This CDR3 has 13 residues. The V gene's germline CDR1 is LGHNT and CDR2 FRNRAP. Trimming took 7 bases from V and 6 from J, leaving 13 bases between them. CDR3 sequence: CASESSVANEQFF. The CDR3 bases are TGTGCTAGTGAGTCTAGCGTGGCCAATGAGCAGTTCTTC.

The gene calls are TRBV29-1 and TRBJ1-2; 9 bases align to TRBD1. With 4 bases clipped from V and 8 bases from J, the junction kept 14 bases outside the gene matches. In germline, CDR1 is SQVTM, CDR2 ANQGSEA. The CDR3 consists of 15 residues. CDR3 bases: TGCAGCGTTGTAGCCCCAGGACAGGGGAATTCGGGCTACACCTTC. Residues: CSVVAPGQGNSGYTF.

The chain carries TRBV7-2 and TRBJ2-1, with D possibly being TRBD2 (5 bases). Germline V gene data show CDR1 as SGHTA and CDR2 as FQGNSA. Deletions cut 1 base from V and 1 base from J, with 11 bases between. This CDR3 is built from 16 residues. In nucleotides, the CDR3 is TGTGCCAGCAGCTTAGTGGGTTCGGGGTCCTACAATGAGCAGTTCTTC. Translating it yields CASSLVGSGSYNEQFF.

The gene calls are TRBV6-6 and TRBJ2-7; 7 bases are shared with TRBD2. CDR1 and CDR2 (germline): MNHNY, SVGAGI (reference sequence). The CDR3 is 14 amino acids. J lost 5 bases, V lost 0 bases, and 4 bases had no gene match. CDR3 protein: CASSYSRGGDEQYF. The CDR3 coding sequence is TGTGCCAGCAGTTACTCGCGGGGAGGGGACGAGCAGTACTTC.

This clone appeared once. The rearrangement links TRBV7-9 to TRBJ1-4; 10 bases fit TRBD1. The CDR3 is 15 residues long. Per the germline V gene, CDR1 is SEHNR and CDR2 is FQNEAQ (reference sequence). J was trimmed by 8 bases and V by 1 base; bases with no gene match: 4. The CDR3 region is CASSLGDRGNEKLFF. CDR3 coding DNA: TGTGCCAGCAGCTTAGGGGACAGGGGAAACGAAAAACTGTTTTTT.

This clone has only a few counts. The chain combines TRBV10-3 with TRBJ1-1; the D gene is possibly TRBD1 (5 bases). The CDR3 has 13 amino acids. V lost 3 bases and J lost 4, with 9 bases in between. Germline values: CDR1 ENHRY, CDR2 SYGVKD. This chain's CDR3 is CAISEQDTTEAFF. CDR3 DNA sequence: TGTGCCATCAGTGAACAGGACACCACTGAAGCTTTCTTT.

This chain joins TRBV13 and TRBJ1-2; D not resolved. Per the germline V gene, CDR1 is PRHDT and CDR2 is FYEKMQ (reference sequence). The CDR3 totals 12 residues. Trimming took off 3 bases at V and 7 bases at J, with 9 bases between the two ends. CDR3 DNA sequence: TGTGCCAGCAGCTTTAGTTCAGGTGGCTACACCTTC. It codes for CASSFSSGGYTF.

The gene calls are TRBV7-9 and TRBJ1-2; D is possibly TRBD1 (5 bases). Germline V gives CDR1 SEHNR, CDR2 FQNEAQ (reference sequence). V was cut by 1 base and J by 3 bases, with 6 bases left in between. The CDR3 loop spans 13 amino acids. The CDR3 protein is CASSLEGHYGYTF. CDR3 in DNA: TGTGCCAGCAGCTTAGAGGGGCACTATGGCTACACCTTC.

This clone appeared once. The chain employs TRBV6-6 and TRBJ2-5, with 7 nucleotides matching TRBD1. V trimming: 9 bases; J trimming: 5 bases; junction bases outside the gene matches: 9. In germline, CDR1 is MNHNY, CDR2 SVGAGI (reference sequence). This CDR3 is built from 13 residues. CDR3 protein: CARRQGKWETQYF. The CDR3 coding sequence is TGTGCCAGAAGACAGGGTAAGTGGGAGACCCAGTACTTC.

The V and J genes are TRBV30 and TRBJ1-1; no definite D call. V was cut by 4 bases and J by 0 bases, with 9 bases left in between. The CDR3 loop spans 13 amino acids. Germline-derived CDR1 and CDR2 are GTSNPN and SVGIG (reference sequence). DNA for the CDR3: TGTGCCTGGAAGGAACAGCTGAACACTGAAGCTTTCTTT. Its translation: CAWKEQLNTEAFF.

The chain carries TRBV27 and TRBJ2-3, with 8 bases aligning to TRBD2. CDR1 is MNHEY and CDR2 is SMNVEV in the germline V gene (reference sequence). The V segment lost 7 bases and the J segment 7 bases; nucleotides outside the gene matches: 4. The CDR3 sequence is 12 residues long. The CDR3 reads CASTGRANTQYF. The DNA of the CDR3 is TGTGCCAGCACCGGGAGGGCGAATACGCAGTATTTT.

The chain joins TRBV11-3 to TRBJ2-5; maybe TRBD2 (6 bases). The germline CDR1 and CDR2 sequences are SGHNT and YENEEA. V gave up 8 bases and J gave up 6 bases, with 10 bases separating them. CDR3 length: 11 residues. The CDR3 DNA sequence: TGTGCCAGCCGGGACTCCCAGACCCAGTACTTC. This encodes CASRDSQTQYF.

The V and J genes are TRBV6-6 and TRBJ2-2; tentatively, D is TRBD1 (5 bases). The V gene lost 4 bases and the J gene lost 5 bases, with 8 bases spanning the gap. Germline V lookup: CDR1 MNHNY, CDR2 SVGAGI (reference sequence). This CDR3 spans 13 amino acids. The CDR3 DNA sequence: TGTGCCAGCAGTTCTGGACATACCGGGGAGCTGTTTTTT. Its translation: CASSSGHTGELFF.

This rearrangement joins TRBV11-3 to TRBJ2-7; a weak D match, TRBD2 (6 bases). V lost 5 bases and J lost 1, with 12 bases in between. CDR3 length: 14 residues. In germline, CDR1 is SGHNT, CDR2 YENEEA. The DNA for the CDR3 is TGTGCCAGCAGCCGGGACTCCCCTTCCTACGAGCAGTACTTC. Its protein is CASSRDSPSYEQYF. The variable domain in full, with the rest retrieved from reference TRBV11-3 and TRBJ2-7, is EAGVVQSPRYKIIEKKQPVAFWCNPISGHNTLYWYLQNLGQGPELLIRYENEEAVDDSQLPKDRFSAERLKGVDSTLKIQPAELGDSAVYLCASSRDSPSYEQYFGPGTRLTVT.

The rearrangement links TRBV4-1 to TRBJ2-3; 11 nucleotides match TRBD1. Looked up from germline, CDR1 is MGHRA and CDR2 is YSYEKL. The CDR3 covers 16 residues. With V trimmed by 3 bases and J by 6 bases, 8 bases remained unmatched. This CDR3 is CASSQDRGLSADTQYF. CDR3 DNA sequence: TGCGCCAGCAGCCAGGACAGGGGGCTTTCTGCGGATACGCAGTATTTT.

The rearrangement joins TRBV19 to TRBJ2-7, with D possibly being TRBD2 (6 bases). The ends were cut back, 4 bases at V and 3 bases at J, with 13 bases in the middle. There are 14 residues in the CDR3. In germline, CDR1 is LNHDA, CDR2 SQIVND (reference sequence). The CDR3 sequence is CASSKPGLLYEQYF. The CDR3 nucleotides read TGTGCCAGTAGTAAACCCGGACTACTCTACGAGCAGTACTTC.

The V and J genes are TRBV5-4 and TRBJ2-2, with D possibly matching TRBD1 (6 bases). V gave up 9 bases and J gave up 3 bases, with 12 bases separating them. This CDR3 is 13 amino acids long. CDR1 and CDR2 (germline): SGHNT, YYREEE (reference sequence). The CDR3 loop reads CATHRAYTGELFF. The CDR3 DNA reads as TGTGCCACCCACAGGGCATACACCGGGGAGCTGTTTTTT.

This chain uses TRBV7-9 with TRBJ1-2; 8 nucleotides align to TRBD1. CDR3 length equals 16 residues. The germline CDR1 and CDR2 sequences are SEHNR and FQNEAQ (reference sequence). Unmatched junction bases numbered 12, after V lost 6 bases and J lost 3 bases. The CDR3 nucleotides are TGTGCCAGCAGTTACACTGACTCGGACAGGGACTATGGCTACACCTTC. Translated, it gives CASSYTDSDRDYGYTF.

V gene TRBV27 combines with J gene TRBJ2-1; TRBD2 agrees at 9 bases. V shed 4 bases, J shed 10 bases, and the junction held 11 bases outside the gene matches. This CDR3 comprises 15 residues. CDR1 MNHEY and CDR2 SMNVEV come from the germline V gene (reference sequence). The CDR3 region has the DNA TGTGCCAGCAGTTCGCCTAGCGGGATAAATTGGGAGCAGTTCTTC. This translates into CASSSPSGINWEQFF.

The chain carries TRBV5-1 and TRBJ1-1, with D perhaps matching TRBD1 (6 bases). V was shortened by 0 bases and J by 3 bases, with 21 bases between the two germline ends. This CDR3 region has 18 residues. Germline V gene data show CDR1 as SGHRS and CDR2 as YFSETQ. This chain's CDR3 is CASSLAWGGAYSDTEAFF. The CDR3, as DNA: TGCGCCAGCAGCTTGGCCTGGGGGGGCGCTTACAGTGACACTGAAGCTTTCTTT.

CDR3 DNA sequence: TGTGCCAGCAGCGTAGCTACCAGGGACTATGGCTACACCTTC. It is translated as CASSVATRDYGYTF. The rearrangement joins TRBV9 to TRBJ1-2, with D possibly matching TRBD1 (5 bases). The ends were cut back, 0 bases at V and 3 bases at J, with 9 bases in the middle. This CDR3 comprises 14 residues. Germline V gene lookup returns CDR1 SGDLS and CDR2 YYNGEE.

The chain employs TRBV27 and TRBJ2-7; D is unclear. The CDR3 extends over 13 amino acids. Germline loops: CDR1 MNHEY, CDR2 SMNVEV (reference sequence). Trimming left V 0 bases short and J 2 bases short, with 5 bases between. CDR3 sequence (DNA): TGTGCCAGCAGTTTATCTGCTACCTACGAGCAGTACTTC. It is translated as CASSLSATYEQYF.

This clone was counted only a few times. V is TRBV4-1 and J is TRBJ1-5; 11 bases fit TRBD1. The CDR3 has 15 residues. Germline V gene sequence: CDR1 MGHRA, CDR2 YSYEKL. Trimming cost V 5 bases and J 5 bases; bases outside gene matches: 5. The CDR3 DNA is TGCGCCAGCAGCTTTGGACAGGGGGCTCATCAGCCCCAGCATTTT. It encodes CASSFGQGAHQPQHF.